Included here is one TCR beta chain sequence, with context. Its antigen is not yet known. No much larger clone exists at a distance of one base, and base qualities are not known. The source of the sample is a study of blood T cell repertoires in COVID-19 (TCRdb year 2020). The study in broad terms: Samples covering the acute and convalescent phases of COVID-19 were provided by collaborators in the United States, Italy and Spain. The material from the prospective study consisted of cDNA or gDNA derived from T cells, B-cell-depleted T cells, or PBMCs. Subjects who had been exposed to COVID-19, were actively infected with it, or had recovered from it provided the deeply sampled blood TCRbeta repertoires that made up the dataset. The repertoires were released in a freely available public database intended as a resource for research on the immune response to SARS-CoV-2. Samples came from the ongoing ImmuneRACE study (first 160 participants) plus 1,254 subjects from 6 global collaborators. Nearly every sample came with metadata listing a de-identified subject ID, COVID-19 status, age in years and sex. Where HLA class I and class II types were available, the types were taken from metadata supplied by the sample provider, not from assay-based typing.

In the prospective study, participants were about 18 to 100 years old, resided in 24 geographic areas of the United States, and were enrolled through a virtual design. To assign participants to cohorts, the prospective study relied on clinical history that participants themselves reported in a screening survey and a study questionnaire. Recovered participants in ImmuneRACE Cohort 3 were defined as having two consecutive negative NP/OP PCR tests, clearance from a healthcare professional, or resolution of symptoms. Mobile phlebotomists in the prospective study collected whole blood, serum and a nasopharyngeal or oropharyngeal swab from every participant. Prospective study participants could optionally give additional blood draws and questionnaires over a roughly two-month period. Before DNA extraction, prospective study blood samples were shipped either frozen or at room temperature. TCRbeta CDR3 regions were amplified from genomic DNA by means of the immunoSEQ Assay, a bias-controlled multiplex PCR. The authors' analysis ran thus. Within the assay, amplification of reference gene primers was used to estimate how many nucleated cells each sample contained. To quantify the absolute abundance of each unique TCRbeta CDR3 rearrangement, sequence reads were collapsed and filtered. For each sample, productive Simpson clonality was calculated as the square root of Simpson's diversity index across productive rearrangements. The table comes from immuneACCESS by way of TCRdb, which keeps in-frame sequences with V and J called. Part of the clones is missing from these tables; in studies checked, under half for an unresolved V gene and the rest for unknown reasons. Clonal size and the V and J genes are those of that table, whereas D and trimming came from the DNA. A total of about 260,000 clones appear in this sample, 86% of them only once. The ten largest clonotypes hold approximately 2.1% of the sample.

CDR1 and CDR2 are read off the germline V gene as LGHNA and YNFKEQ. Reading from cysteine to phenylalanine, the CDR3 counts 15 amino acids. Only the CDR3 region is kept as DNA, spanning 45 bases read in frame from base 1. V loses 2 bases of germline sequence and J loses 1 base, and the interval between the two ends is 12 bases. The full study reports these points: The quantity of clinical and demographic metadata differed by source and by participant and was supplied without curation.

Material for sequencing was PBMCs or T cells enriched from blood (not recorded which). This TCR came from a woman aged 45-65 years who had recovered from COVID-19. The rearrangement joined TRBV4-2 to TRBJ2-7; the D gene is possibly TRBD2, with 5 bases matching. The CDR3 amino acid sequence is: CASSQLWGVSYEQYF. Read as DNA, the sequence is TGTGCCAGCAGCCAACTCTGGGGAGTATCCTACGAGCAGTACTTC.